The sequence of this TCR beta chain was determined in a study of shared clonotypes between healthy human individuals. All the donors were Caucasian adults who lived in Nashville, Tennessee. Assay execution took place at the deep level. Sequencing was performed with immunoSEQ multiplex PCR; in TCRdb, only in-frame clones are kept and a portion is missing. The profile shows over 2 million clones, around 92% of them singletons. V shed 2 bases and J shed 4 bases, with 8 bases lying between them. This CDR3 spans 13 amino acids. Germline-derived CDR1 and CDR2 are SGHRS and YFSETQ. The chain has TRBV5-1 and TRBJ2-3; D is uncertain. Sequenced input: naive CD4+ T cells from PBMCs. As for subset: CD45RA+ positively selected. This receptor was taken from a man aged 18 to 29 in good health. Some clones in this sample may be carry-over from other donors' samples. CDR3 nucleotide sequence: TGCGCCAGCAGCTTAAGGTGGGCAGATACGCAGTATTTT. It codes for CASSLRWADTQYF.